One sample yielded the 17 T cell receptor beta chains listed below, sequenced in a study of CD8+CD57+ T cells in acquired aplastic anemia. Investigators profiled TCR beta VDJ and CDR3 from genomic DNA template. TCRdb itself ran the reads through MiXCR, one entry per CDR3 protein. This sample yields around 200,000 distinct CDR3 sequences, of which 50% to 55% are seen a single time; 15% to 20% belongs to the top ten. Sequencing used sorted CD4+, CD8+, or CD8+CD57+ T cells (not recorded which) from PBMCs. These receptors were taken from a human donor in good health, serving as a control.

This clonotype showed up many times. The J gene is TRBJ1-2, the V gene TRBV12-5, with unresolved D. The germline V gene encodes CDR1 LGHNT and CDR2 FRNRAP. The CDR3 loop spans 14 amino acids. Trimming took off 9 bases at V and 4 bases at J, with 18 bases between the two ends. The CDR3 DNA is TGTGCTAGGTATGCGAAACGGGGTCCCTATGGCTACACCTTC. Translating it yields CARYAKRGPYGYTF.

This clonotype was observed at least ten times. The chain combines TRBV7-2 with TRBJ1-6; TRBD1 agrees at 9 bases. CDR1 and CDR2 (germline): SGHTA, FQGNSA. This CDR3 is built from 16 residues. V was clipped by 7 bases and J by 4 bases; unmatched bases: 8. The chain's CDR3 is CASNSGTGIYNSPLHF. Here the CDR3 DNA reads TGTGCCAGCAACTCCGGGACAGGGATTTATAATTCACCCCTCCACTTT.

The chain carries TRBV2 and TRBJ2-3, with TRBD2 matching 13 bases. J gave up 6 bases and V 5 bases, and 8 bases lay outside the gene matches. Germline V gene data show CDR1 as SNHLY and CDR2 as FYNNEI. CDR3 length: 16 residues. CDR3 DNA: TGTGCCAGCAGTTGGACTAGCGGGGGCGGAGTCGATACGCAGTATTTT. Translated, it gives CASSWTSGGGVDTQYF. The full variable domain, in which reference TRBV2 and TRBJ2-3 provide the parts outside the CDR3, is EPEVTQTPSHQVTQMGQEVILRCVPISNHLYFYWYRQILGQKVEFLVSFYNNEISEKSEIFDDQFSVERPDGSNFTLKIRSTKLEDSAMYFCASSWTSGGGVDTQYFGPGTRLTVL.

In this sample, this clonotype turned up many times. The chain combines TRBV5-8 with TRBJ2-1, with D tentatively TRBD2 (6 bases). Germline CDR1 reads SGHTS; CDR2 reads YDEGEE. With 0 bases removed from V and 9 bases from J, the gap between germline ends came to 10 bases. The CDR3 spans 13 residues. CDR3 residues: CASSLARETEQFF. The CDR3 DNA follows: TGTGCCAGCAGCTTGGCGCGGGAAACTGAGCAGTTCTTC.

Details on this clonotype: The junction departs from the called germline gene at one end, perhaps through a read error. V and J are TRBV25-1 and TRBJ2-3, with 7 bases aligning to TRBD2. The CDR3 loop spans 13 amino acids. Germline CDR1 and CDR2: MGHDK and SYGVNS. The CDR3 DNA sequence: TGCGCCAGCAGAGGACTAGATACAGATACGCAGTATTTT. It translates to CASRGLDTDTQYF.

The chain joins TRBV29-1 to TRBJ1-3; no clear D. The CDR3 spans 14 residues. V was pared by 2 bases and J by 0 bases, with 8 bases between. CDR1 and CDR2 from the germline V gene are SQVTM and ANQGSEA. The DNA for the CDR3 is TGCAGCGTTGAAACAAGTAGCTCTGGAAACACCATATATTTT. Its protein is CSVETSSSGNTIYF. Looking up the rest from reference TRBV29-1 and TRBJ1-3 gives the full variable domain: SAVISQKPSRDICQRGTSLTIQCQVDSQVTMMFWYRQQPGQSLTLIATANQGSEATYESGFVIDKFPISRPNLTFSTLTVSNMSPEDSSIYLCSVETSSSGNTIYFGEGSWLTVV.

The rearrangement uses TRBV7-3 and TRBJ1-2; maybe TRBD1 (6 bases). The CDR3 runs 15 residues. V lost 4 bases and J 6 bases, leaving 18 bases between the germline ends. CDR1 is SGHTA and CDR2 is FQGTGA in the germline V gene. The CDR3 reads CASSSAEGGTHGYTF. As DNA, the CDR3 is TGTGCCAGCAGCTCCGCCGAAGGGGGGACCCATGGCTACACCTTC.

The sample holds a few counts of this clonotype. The J gene is TRBJ2-7, the V gene TRBV7-2, with 8 bases fitting TRBD2. In germline, CDR1 is SGHTA, CDR2 FQGNSA. The CDR3 contains 14 residues. V trimming: 8 bases; J trimming: 4 bases; junction bases outside the gene matches: 10. The CDR3 DNA sequence: TGTGCCAGCCGCCCCGTGTTAGCGGGGTACGAGCAGTACTTC. This gives the protein CASRPVLAGYEQYF.

The chain has TRBV5-4 and TRBJ1-4; perhaps TRBD1 as D (5 bases). Germline CDR1 and CDR2: SGHNT and YYREEE (reference sequence). Deletions cut 1 base from V and 6 bases from J, with 10 bases between. The CDR3 loop spans 14 amino acids. CDR3 DNA sequence: TGTGCCAGCAGCTTGACCGGGGACCATGAAAAACTGTTTTTT. Amino acids: CASSLTGDHEKLFF.

This rearrangement joins TRBV24-1 to TRBJ2-1; D perhaps matches TRBD2 (6 bases). This CDR3 spans 16 amino acids. V was shortened by 4 bases and J by 8 bases, with 20 bases between the two germline ends. Germline CDR1 reads KGHDR; CDR2 reads SFDVKD. CDR3 sequence reads: CATSERVGSFRDEQFF. CDR3 in DNA: TGTGCCACCAGTGAGAGGGTCGGGAGCTTTAGGGATGAGCAGTTCTTC.

V is TRBV7-2 and J is TRBJ1-2, with 8 bases aligning to TRBD1. This CDR3 has 14 amino acids. Losses at the gene ends were 4 bases for V and 4 bases for J; bases not matched to a gene: 5. Germline lookup yields CDR1 SGHTA and CDR2 FQGNSA. CDR3 coding DNA: TGTGCCAGCAGCTCCCCGACAGGGGTCTATGGCTACACCTTC. This sequence encodes CASSSPTGVYGYTF.

This rearrangement joins TRBV25-1 to TRBJ1-4; possibly TRBD1 for D (6 bases). Germline assignment: CDR1 MGHDK and CDR2 SYGVNS. The CDR3 consists of 14 residues. V was clipped by 9 bases and J by 7 bases, with 18 bases between them. The CDR3 here is CASSILDSGEKLFF. Written as DNA, the CDR3 is TGTGCCAGTAGTATCCTGGACAGCGGTGAAAAACTGTTTTTT.

This clonotype was seen ten or more times. The V gene is TRBV20-1, the J gene TRBJ1-4; 8 bases map to TRBD1. Per germline, CDR1 DFQATT and CDR2 SNEGSKA (reference sequence). The J segment lost 8 bases and the V segment lost 3 bases, leaving 17 bases of the junction unmatched. The CDR3 is 17 amino acids. The CDR3 protein is CSASGRGGQGSWEKLFF. The CDR3 region has the DNA TGCAGTGCTAGCGGCAGGGGAGGACAGGGAAGTTGGGAAAAACTGTTTTTT.

Many counts were recorded for this clonotype. CDR3 in DNA: TGTGCCATCAGCCCTGGACAGGGCAATCAGCCCCAGCATTTT. As protein: CAISPGQGNQPQHF. V gene TRBV10-3 combines with J gene TRBJ1-5, with 7 bases identical to TRBD1. The CDR3 contains 14 residues. The ends lost 6 bases at V and 2 bases at J; junction bases unmatched: 4. Germline V gives CDR1 ENHRY, CDR2 SYGVKD.

The CDR3 bases are TGCGCCAGCAGCTTGGAGGGACAGGGGGCTAACGAGCAGTACTTC. The encoded protein is CASSLEGQGANEQYF. The V gene is TRBV5-1, the J gene TRBJ2-7, with TRBD1 matching 12 bases. After removal of 0 bases from V and 5 bases from J, the junction contained 3 bases not matched to a gene. Per germline, CDR1 SGHRS and CDR2 YFSETQ. This CDR3 has 15 residues.

This clonotype occurred many times. The rearrangement uses TRBV14 and TRBJ1-6; D unclear. In germline, CDR1 is SGHDN, CDR2 FVKESK. There are 13 residues in the CDR3. V lost 1 base to trimming and J lost 10 bases, with 8 bases between them. The CDR3 DNA reads TGTGCCAGCAGCCAAGTTGATCGCTCACCCCTCCACTTT. This sequence encodes CASSQVDRSPLHF.

This clonotype was observed at least ten times. The chain uses TRBV27 and TRBJ2-1, with D perhaps given as TRBD1 or TRBD2 (5 bases each). CDR1 MNHEY and CDR2 SMNVEV come from the germline V gene (reference sequence). Trimming stripped 5 bases from V and 0 bases from J, with 8 bases between. The length of the CDR3 is 14 residues. Written as DNA, the CDR3 is TGTGCCAGCAGTAGAGGGGACTCCTACAATGAGCAGTTCTTC. Translating gives CASSRGDSYNEQFF.